The 27 T cell receptor beta chains given below trace back to one sample, sequenced in a study of molecular identifiers for immune sequencing clone quantification (dated by TCRdb to the late 2010s). Preparation of the library involved PCR. TCRdb lists the instrument as NextSeq 500. TCRdb reprocessed the public reads (quality trimming at Q25 with fastp, clone calling with MiXCR) and kept in-frame beta chains. One record per CDR3 amino acid sequence lists the most common genes and DNA. Present in this sample are 400,000 to 600,000 distinct CDR3 sequences, about a quarter of which were seen just once. Of the sample, roughly 0.77% falls within the top ten clones. The sequencing input was naive CD8+ T cells from blood, with Jurkat cell RNA spiked in. The sample's cell subset or site label is to be understood as: FACS-sorted CD8+CD4-CCR7+CD45RA+ naive T cells. The receptors originated from a human donor in good health. Some libraries in this study had Jurkat cell RNA spiked in.

This clonotype has more than one count but fewer than ten. This chain links TRBV7-9 with TRBJ1-1, with 7 nucleotides matching TRBD1. Germline CDR1 reads SEHNR; CDR2 reads FQNEAQ (reference sequence). The J segment lost 7 bases and the V segment lost 4 bases, leaving 9 bases of the junction unmatched. The CDR3 is 14 amino acids. The CDR3 here is CASSSDAGQNEAFF. CDR3 in DNA: TGTGCCAGCAGCTCCGACGCGGGACAGAATGAAGCTTTCTTT.

This clonotype has more than one count but fewer than ten. CDR3 nucleotide sequence: TGTGCCATCAGTGAGTCGGGCACCCTGAACACTGAAGCTTTCTTT. This gives the protein CAISESGTLNTEAFF. The chain uses TRBV10-3 and TRBJ1-1, with no clear D. V lost 0 bases, J lost 0 bases, and 8 bases lay in between. The CDR3 length is 15 residues. Germline assignment: CDR1 ENHRY and CDR2 SYGVKD.

The chain uses TRBV20-1 and TRBJ1-1; a weak D match, TRBD1 (6 bases). The CDR3 is made up of 12 amino acids. The germline V gene has CDR1 DFQATT and CDR2 SNEGSKA (reference sequence). The V end was cut by 8 bases, the J end by 1 base, with 11 bases between. CDR3 residues: CSYNRENTEAFF. The CDR3 bases are TGCAGTTACAACAGGGAGAACACTGAAGCTTTCTTT.

This clonotype was detected many times. V usage is TRBV12-3 or TRBV12-4 and J usage is TRBJ1-5; no reliable D call. The CDR3 runs to 13 residues. The V gene lost 6 bases and the J gene lost 4 bases, with 10 bases spanning the gap. In DNA form, the CDR3 reads TGTGCCAGCAGCCCTTCCATTAATCAGCCCCAGCATTTT. It encodes CASSPSINQPQHF.

This chain connects TRBV7-9 to TRBJ1-2; TRBD1 agrees at 7 bases. After removal of 3 bases from V and 4 bases from J, the junction contained 14 bases not matched to a gene. CDR1 is SEHNR, CDR2 FQNEAQ, per germline (reference sequence). The CDR3 sequence is 17 residues long. The chain's CDR3 is CASSLGADREVVYGYTF. The CDR3 coding sequence is TGTGCCAGCAGCTTGGGGGCTGACAGGGAAGTAGTCTATGGCTACACCTTC.

The chain links TRBV11-3 to TRBJ2-2, with TRBD2 matching 7 bases. V was clipped by 0 bases and J by 6 bases; unmatched bases: 10. The CDR3 runs 17 residues. CDR1 and CDR2 from the germline V gene are SGHNT and YENEEA. This chain's CDR3 is CASSLDLGGRFSGELFF. In nucleotides, the CDR3 is TGTGCCAGCAGCTTAGATCTTGGCGGGAGATTTTCCGGGGAGCTGTTTTTT.

The genes are TRBV4-1 and TRBJ2-7, with 11 positions matching TRBD2. The ends lost 4 bases at V and 2 bases at J; junction bases unmatched: 7. The CDR3 has 16 residues. Germline CDR1 reads MGHRA; CDR2 reads YSYEKL. Here the CDR3 DNA reads TGCGCCAGCAGCCTGGAACTAGCGGGGGTAACCTACGAGCAGTACTTC. It codes for CASSLELAGVTYEQYF.

This clonotype turned up a few times. This chain connects TRBV7-2 to TRBJ2-3, with 7 positions matching TRBD2. The germline V gene has CDR1 SGHTA and CDR2 FQGNSA. The CDR3 loop spans 16 amino acids. V lost 1 base and J lost 0; bases outside the gene matches: 4. The CDR3 DNA is TGTGCCAGCAGCTTAGGGGGGGGGACTAGCACAGATACGCAGTATTTT. Amino acids: CASSLGGGTSTDTQYF.

The table lists this clonotype with a few counts. The chain carries TRBV7-9 and TRBJ2-7; 16 nucleotides line up with TRBD2. V trimming: 5 bases; J trimming: 5 bases; junction bases outside the gene matches: 9. CDR1 and CDR2 (germline): SEHNR, FQNEAQ (reference sequence). The CDR3 totals 17 residues. The chain's CDR3 is CASSLGTSGRVVDEQYF. For the CDR3, the DNA is TGTGCCAGCAGCCTAGGGACTAGCGGGAGGGTGGTCGACGAGCAGTACTTC.

On this clonotype itself: The junction shows a germline mismatch at one end, possibly a read error. The chain links TRBV4-3 to TRBJ2-7; TRBD2 agrees at 8 bases. The CDR3 has 15 residues. The germline gives CDR1 LGHNA, CDR2 YSLEER. The CDR3 DNA reads TGCGCCAGCAGCCAAGATTGGGCGGGGGGCTACGAGCGGTACTTC. It translates to CASSQDWAGGYERYF.

About this clonotype itself: The missing conserved phenylalanine or tryptophan at the end of this CDR3 makes a read error likely. V gene TRBV27 combines with J gene TRBJ2-3; TRBD2 matches 7 bases. The V gene end was trimmed by 0 bases and the J gene end by 2 bases; junction bases not matched to a gene: 5. CDR3 length equals 16 residues. The V gene's germline CDR1 is MNHEY and CDR2 SMNVEV (reference sequence). CDR3 amino acids: CASSLSQRGYTDTQYL. CDR3 coding DNA: TGTGCCAGCAGTTTATCGCAGCGGGGCTACACAGATACGCAGTATTTA.

V is TRBV12-3 or TRBV12-4 and J is TRBJ1-2; TRBD1 matches 8 bases. The CDR3 is 14 amino acids. After removal of 8 bases from V and 8 bases from J, the junction contained 13 bases not matched to a gene. The CDR3 region is CASGAPDREGGYTF. The CDR3 DNA reads TGTGCCAGCGGGGCCCCGGACAGGGAAGGCGGCTACACCTTC.

For this clonotype: Mismatch with germline at one junction end may stem from a read error. The gene calls are TRBV9 and TRBJ2-5; 7 positions agree with TRBD1. CDR3 size: 13 residues. Germline V gene lookup returns CDR1 SGDLS and CDR2 YYNGEE. CDR3 nucleotides: TGTGCCGGCAGCGTAGACAGGGAAGAGACCCAGTACTTC. The encoded protein is CAGSVDREETQYF.

About this clonotype: A much larger clone differs from this one at a single base, so this may be a read error. The chain combines TRBV15 with TRBJ2-3; D tentatively fits TRBD1 or TRBD2 (5 bases each). The CDR3 is made up of 13 amino acids. From germline, CDR1 is LNHNV and CDR2 YYDKDF (reference sequence). V lost 4 bases and J 4 bases, leaving 9 bases between the germline ends. The CDR3 region has the DNA TGTGCCACCAGCAAGGGACCGCCAGATACGCAGTATTTT. Protein: CATSKGPPDTQYF.

This clonotype was detected only a few times. CDR3 sequence: CASGYSQGYEQYF. For the CDR3, the DNA is TGTGCCAGTGGGTACTCACAGGGGTACGAGCAGTACTTC. The chain couples TRBV19 to TRBJ2-7, with TRBD1 matching 7 bases. Per germline, CDR1 LNHDA and CDR2 SQIVND (reference sequence). The CDR3 has 13 residues. With V trimmed by 8 bases and J by 4 bases, 8 bases remained unmatched.

This clonotype has just a few counts. The chain links TRBV7-9 to TRBJ2-7, with TRBD2 as a possible D gene (5 bases). The V end lost 4 bases, the J end lost 2 bases, and 12 bases lay between the germline ends. Germline V gene data show CDR1 as SEHNR and CDR2 as FQNEAQ (reference sequence). The CDR3 totals 14 residues. CDR3 bases: TGTGCCAGCAGCTCCGCGACTAAAACCTACGAGCAGTACTTC. Residues: CASSSATKTYEQYF.

As concerns this clonotype: A read error may explain this, as a much larger clone is one base away. The genes are TRBV11-2 and TRBJ2-5, with a possible D match to TRBD2 (6 bases). This CDR3 contains 16 residues. Per germline, CDR1 SGHAT and CDR2 FQNNGV. V was trimmed by 5 bases and J by 2 bases, leaving 18 bases between them. The CDR3 region is CASSTGLWGAQETQYF. The CDR3 bases are TGTGCCAGCAGCACCGGACTATGGGGAGCTCAAGAGACCCAGTACTTC.

This clonotype was seen more than once but under ten times. The genes are TRBV5-6 and TRBJ2-4; weak D call: TRBD2 (5 bases). V dropped 4 bases and J dropped 12 bases, with 20 bases sitting between them. Per germline, CDR1 SGHDT and CDR2 YYEEEE. The CDR3 contains 14 residues. CDR3 in amino acids: CASSAGAVELGQYF. In DNA, the CDR3 is TGTGCCAGCAGCGCGGGTGCTGTGGAATTGGGTCAGTACTTC.

The chain has TRBV7-6 and TRBJ1-2; the D is unclear. From germline, CDR1 is SGHVS and CDR2 FNYEAQ. The CDR3 is made up of 16 amino acids. Trimming took 4 bases from V and 0 from J, leaving 15 bases between them. This CDR3 is CASSSDPDGTNYGYTF. The CDR3 coding sequence is TGTGCCAGCAGCTCTGATCCGGACGGTACTAACTATGGCTACACCTTC.

The chain uses TRBV11-2 and TRBJ2-5; possibly TRBD1 or TRBD2 for D (5 bases each). Trimming cost V 1 base and J 4 bases, with 16 bases left between them. The CDR3 is made up of 16 amino acids. Germline CDR1 and CDR2: SGHAT and FQNNGV. The CDR3 region is CASSLASYWGSETQYF. In DNA form, the CDR3 reads TGTGCCAGCAGCTTAGCTAGCTACTGGGGGTCAGAGACCCAGTACTTC.

This clonotype appeared once. Just one base apart from a much larger clone, this may be a read error. The CDR3 DNA reads TGCAGCGTTGAAGATGTGGGGACAGGGTTTAGGGAGCAGTACTTC. Its translation is CSVEDVGTGFREQYF. This chain uses TRBV29-1 with TRBJ2-7; 9 bases map to TRBD1. The CDR3 runs to 15 residues. The V gene's germline CDR1 is SQVTM and CDR2 ANQGSEA. J lost 7 bases, V lost 0 bases, and 10 bases had no gene match.

This clonotype came up many times. The chain is built from TRBV6-2 or TRBV6-3 and TRBJ2-3; a possible D gene is TRBD2 (7 bases). V was trimmed by 0 bases and J by 5 bases, leaving 12 bases between them. This CDR3 is 15 amino acids long. The V gene's germline CDR1 is MNHEY and CDR2 SVGEGT. CDR3 in DNA: TGTGCCAGCAGTTACTCGATGGGGGGGCGAGATACGCAGTATTTT. Translated: CASSYSMGGRDTQYF.

A note on this clonotype: Since the CDR3 does not end with the conserved phenylalanine or tryptophan, this likely comes from a read error. The V and J genes are TRBV2 and TRBJ2-7, with D perhaps matching TRBD1 or TRBD2 (6 bases each). Trimming shortened V by 3 bases and J by 0 bases, and 9 bases separated the two germline ends. The length of the CDR3 is 14 residues. Per germline, CDR1 SNHLY and CDR2 FYNNEI. CDR3 sequence: CASSDGGRSYEQYL. The CDR3 coding sequence is TGTGCCAGCAGTGACGGGGGCCGCTCCTACGAGCAGTACCTC.

Regarding this clonotype: This may come from a read error, since a much larger clone is one base off. The chain uses TRBV6-4 and TRBJ2-3; maybe TRBD1 (6 bases). The CDR3 is 16 amino acids. Germline lookup yields CDR1 MRHNA and CDR2 SNTAGT. The CDR3 loop reads CASPIPGERSTDTQCF. The CDR3 DNA sequence: TGTGCCAGCCCTATACCAGGGGAGAGGAGCACAGATACGCAGTGTTTT.

The chain combines TRBV5-3 with TRBJ2-2; D possibly uses TRBD1 or TRBD2 (5 bases each). TRBV5-3 has ORF status, its function being uncertain. The CDR3 sequence is 15 residues long. V was trimmed by 8 bases and J by 0 bases, leaving 14 bases between them. In DNA form, the CDR3 reads TGTGCCAGCAGGACGGGGACCGCGAACACCGGGGAGCTGTTTTTT. The encoded protein is CASRTGTANTGELFF.

This clonotype was found many times. The genes are TRBV20-1 and TRBJ2-3; D unclear. Per the germline V gene, CDR1 is DFQATT and CDR2 is SNEGSKA (reference sequence). This CDR3 comprises 15 residues. The germline V and J ends were trimmed by 0 bases and 0 bases, with 10 bases remaining between them. In DNA form, the CDR3 reads TGCAGTGCTAGAGATTGGGCAGCTAGCACAGATACGCAGTATTTT. This translates into CSARDWAASTDTQYF.

As for this clonotype: A read error may explain this, as a much larger clone is one base away. The chain recombines TRBV4-3 with TRBJ2-7; D is uncertain. In germline, CDR1 is LGHNA, CDR2 YSLEER. The CDR3 length is 15 residues. Between the trimmed V and J ends, which lost 1 base and 4 bases, there was a span of 14 bases. CDR3 sequence reads: CASSQADTTDYEQYF. The CDR3 nucleotides are TGCGCCAGCAGCCAAGCGGATACTACCGATTACGAGCAGTACTTC.